This TCR beta chain derives from a study of cytomegalovirus exposure and HLA in healthy donors. Looking at the study overall: Findings of an earlier analysis included roughly 110 million unique TCR beta sequences from about 180 million T cells. Findings of the study overall: It has been reported that TCR beta sequences accurately predicted the HLA-A and HLA-B alleles of most subjects. The authors later linked a missense DCLRE1C variant to TCR beta V- and J-gene trimming. Earlier results showed most TCR beta V segments being productive about 90% or about 30% of the time.

The PCR was carried out with 60 Vbeta primers and 13 Jbeta primers. The repertoire was sequenced with immunoSEQ multiplex PCR; TCRdb's copy has only in-frame clones and lacks some. The table lists some 110,000 clones, around three quarters of them singletons, with 2.5% to 3.5% in the top ten. Remarks on this clone: As yet, its antigen is unknown.

This receptor was identified in a woman aged 18-29 years in good health and CMV-seropositive. The sequencing sample was made of PBMCs.

CDR3 protein: CASSPGTGVYEQYF. The DNA of the CDR3 is TGTGCCAGCAGCCCCGGGACAGGGGTGTACGAGCAGTACTTC. V gene TRBV7-3 combines with J gene TRBJ2-7, with 10 bases fitting TRBD1. The CDR3 runs to 14 residues. CDR1 SGHTA and CDR2 FQGTGA come from the germline V gene. Unmatched junction bases numbered 5, after V lost 5 bases and J lost 4 bases.